This TCR beta chain is drawn from a study of blood T cells in healthy people across ages. Overall study results and limits: There were more naive CD4+ cells and higher diversity in long-lived donors than in aged donors.

Comment on this clonotype: Its antigen is not known.

A second PCR of about 6 to 12 cycles used a sample-barcoded 5' primer and a J-beta primer mix. MiXCR, applied by TCRdb to the 5' RACE reads, yields one record per CDR3 protein. This table has 710,000 or so distinct CDR3 sequences, roughly 32% appearing once. The ends were cut back, 0 bases at V and 7 bases at J, with 17 bases in the middle. CDR1 SGHRS and CDR2 YFSETQ come from the germline V gene. This CDR3 region has 15 residues. The receptor's source is a woman older than 75 in good health. Sequenced input: blood. This chain uses TRBV5-1 with TRBJ2-7, with a weak D call TRBD1 (6 bases). CDR3 sequence: CASSLGQGQGNEQYF. The CDR3 DNA sequence: TGCGCCAGCAGCTTGGGCCAGGGGCAGGGAAATGAGCAGTACTTC.